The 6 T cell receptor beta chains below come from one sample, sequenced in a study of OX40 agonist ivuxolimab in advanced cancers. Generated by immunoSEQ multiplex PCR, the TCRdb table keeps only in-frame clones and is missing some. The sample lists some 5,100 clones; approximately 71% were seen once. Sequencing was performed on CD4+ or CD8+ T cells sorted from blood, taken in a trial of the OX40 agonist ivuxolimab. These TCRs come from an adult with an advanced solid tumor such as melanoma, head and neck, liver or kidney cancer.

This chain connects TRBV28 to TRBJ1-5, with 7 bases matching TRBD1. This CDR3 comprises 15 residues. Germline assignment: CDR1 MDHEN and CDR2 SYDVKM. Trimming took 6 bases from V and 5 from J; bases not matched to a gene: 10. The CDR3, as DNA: TGTGCCAGCAGCTCCGACAGGGATGCGGATCAGCCCCAGCATTTT. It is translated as CASSSDRDADQPQHF.

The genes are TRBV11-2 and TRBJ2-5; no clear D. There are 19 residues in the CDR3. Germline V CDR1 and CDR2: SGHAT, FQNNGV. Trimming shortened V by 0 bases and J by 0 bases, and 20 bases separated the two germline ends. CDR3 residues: CASSLDGPRYRVDQETQYF. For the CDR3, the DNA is TGTGCCAGCAGCTTAGACGGTCCCCGTTACAGAGTTGACCAAGAGACCCAGTACTTC.

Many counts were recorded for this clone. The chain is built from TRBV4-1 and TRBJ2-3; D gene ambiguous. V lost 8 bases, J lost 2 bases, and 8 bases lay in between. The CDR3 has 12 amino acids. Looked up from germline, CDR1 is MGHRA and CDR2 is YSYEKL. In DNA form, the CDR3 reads TGCGCCAGCTCCGGAGACACAGATACGCAGTATTTT. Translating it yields CASSGDTDTQYF.

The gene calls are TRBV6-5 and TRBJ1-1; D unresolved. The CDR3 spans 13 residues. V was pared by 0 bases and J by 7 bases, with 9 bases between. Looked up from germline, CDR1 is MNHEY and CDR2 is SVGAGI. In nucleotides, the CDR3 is TGTGCCAGCAGTTACTCGACGGCGGGTGAAGCTTTCTTT. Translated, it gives CASSYSTAGEAFF.

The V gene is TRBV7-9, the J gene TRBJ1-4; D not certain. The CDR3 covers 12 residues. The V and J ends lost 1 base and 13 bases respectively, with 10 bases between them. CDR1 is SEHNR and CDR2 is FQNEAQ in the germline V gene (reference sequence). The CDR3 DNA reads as TGTGCCAGCAGCTTAGGTTCGGGCTCACTGTTTTTT. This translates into CASSLGSGSLFF.

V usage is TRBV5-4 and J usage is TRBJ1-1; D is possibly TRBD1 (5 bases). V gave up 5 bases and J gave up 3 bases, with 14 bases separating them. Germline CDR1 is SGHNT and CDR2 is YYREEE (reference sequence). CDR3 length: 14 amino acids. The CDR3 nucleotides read TGTGCCAGCAGATTAACGTGGGGGGACACTGAAGCTTTCTTT. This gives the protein CASRLTWGDTEAFF.